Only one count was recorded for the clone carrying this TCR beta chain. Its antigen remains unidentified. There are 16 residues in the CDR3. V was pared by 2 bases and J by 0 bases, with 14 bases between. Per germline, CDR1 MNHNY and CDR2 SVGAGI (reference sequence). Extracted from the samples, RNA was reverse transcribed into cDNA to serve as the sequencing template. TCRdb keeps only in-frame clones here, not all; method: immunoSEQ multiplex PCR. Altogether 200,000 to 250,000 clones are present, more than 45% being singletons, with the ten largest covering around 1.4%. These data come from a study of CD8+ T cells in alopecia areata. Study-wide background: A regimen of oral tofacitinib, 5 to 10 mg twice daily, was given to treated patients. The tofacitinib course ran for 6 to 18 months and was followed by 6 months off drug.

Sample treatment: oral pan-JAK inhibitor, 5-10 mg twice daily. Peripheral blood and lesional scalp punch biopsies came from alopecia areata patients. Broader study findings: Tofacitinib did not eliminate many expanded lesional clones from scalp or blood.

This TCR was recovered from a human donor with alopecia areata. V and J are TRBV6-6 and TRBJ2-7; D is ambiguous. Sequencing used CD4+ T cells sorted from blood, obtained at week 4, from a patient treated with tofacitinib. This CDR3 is CASSYVLGRLSYEQYF. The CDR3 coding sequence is TGTGCCAGCAGTTACGTTTTGGGCAGACTCTCCTACGAGCAGTACTTC.